The present T cell receptor beta chain was sequenced within a study of cytomegalovirus exposure and HLA in healthy donors. Study observations and caveats: Rare TCR sequences dominated, though some public TCRs recurred in many donors.

CDR1 and CDR2 from the germline V gene are MDHEN and SYDVKM. Trimming shortened V by 6 bases and J by 7 bases, and 10 bases separated the two germline ends. This CDR3 is built from 12 residues. The primer mix had 60 Vbeta and 13 Jbeta primers. Assay: immunoSEQ multiplex PCR; the TCRdb copy retains only in-frame clones and omits some. The profile shows about 90,000 clones, less than 80% of them singletons. Samples came from healthy bone marrow donors. This clone has only one observation. Its antigen remains unknown. The sequenced sample consisted of PBMCs. This sequence was found in a man aged 25-40 years in good health and CMV-seropositive. The chain employs TRBV28 and TRBJ1-5; D call uncertain. The CDR3 is CASSSGVQPQHF. The CDR3 DNA sequence: TGTGCCAGCAGCTCCGGAGTACAGCCCCAGCATTTT.